These 21 T cell receptor beta chains originate from one sample sequenced in a study of T cells in Graves' hyperthyroidism and ophthalmopathy. It was RNA transcripts that yielded the amplified TCR beta CDR3 regions. During a first-round RT-PCR of the TCR CDR3, the HTBI primer set was used. TCRdb independently ran MiXCR on the multiplex PCR reads; one entry per CDR3 protein. This sample has 150,000 to 200,000 distinct CDR3 sequences, with about a sixth found just once. The source material was blood. The receptors come from a woman aged 45-60 years with Graves' hyperthyroidism.

About this clonotype: This could be a read error, since a much larger clone is one nucleotide away. The J gene is TRBJ2-5, the V gene TRBV5-1; 7 bases fit TRBD1. Per germline, CDR1 SGHRS and CDR2 YFSETQ. The CDR3 consists of 14 residues. Here the CDR3 DNA reads TGCGCCGGCAGCTCGACAGGGATCCAAGAGACCCAGTACTTC. Translation: CAGSSTGIQETQYF.

The V gene is TRBV4-1, the J gene TRBJ1-1; TRBD1 matches 7 bases. The V gene's germline CDR1 is MGHRA and CDR2 YSYEKL. V was pared by 0 bases and J by 0 bases, with 4 bases of the junction left unmatched. CDR3 length: 16 residues. CDR3 in amino acids: CASSQDRGRLNTEAFF. The CDR3 DNA reads TGCGCCAGCAGCCAAGATAGGGGGCGACTGAACACTGAAGCTTTCTTT.

This clonotype was seen many times. The J gene is TRBJ1-1, the V gene TRBV11-2, with 9 nucleotides matching TRBD1. Germline CDR1 is SGHAT and CDR2 is FQNNGV. This CDR3 has 14 residues. V gave up 1 base and J gave up 4 bases; unmatched junction bases: 1. This CDR3 reads CASSLGTGVTEAFF. CDR3 bases: TGTGCCAGCAGCTTAGGGACAGGGGTCACTGAAGCTTTCTTT. The full variable domain, completed using reference TRBV11-2 and TRBJ1-1, is EAGVAQSPRYKIIEKRQSVAFWCNPISGHATLYWYQQILGQGPKLLIQFQNNGVVDDSQLPKDRFSAERLKGVDSTLKIQPAKLEDSAVYLCASSLGTGVTEAFFGQGTRLTVV.

CDR3 in DNA: TGTGCCAGTAGTCAACTAGCGGAAGCCTACAATGAGCAGTTCTTC. Amino acids: CASSQLAEAYNEQFF. This sequence joins TRBV19 and TRBJ2-1; the match to TRBD2 covers 8 bases. The germline V gene encodes CDR1 LNHDA and CDR2 SQIVND (reference sequence). This CDR3 has 15 amino acids. Trimming cost V 5 bases and J 2 bases; bases outside gene matches: 5.

This clonotype has ten or more counts. This chain connects TRBV12-3 or TRBV12-4 to TRBJ2-5, with D maybe TRBD1 (6 bases). The V end lost 3 bases, the J end lost 1 base, and 9 bases lay between the germline ends. The CDR3 loop spans 14 amino acids. The CDR3 reads CASSFPRGQETQYF. Here the CDR3 DNA reads TGTGCCAGCAGTTTCCCCAGGGGCCAAGAGACCCAGTACTTC.

Ten or more counts support this clonotype. The chain combines TRBV2 with TRBJ1-4, with unresolved D. V was shortened by 2 bases and J by 8 bases, with 15 bases between the two germline ends. The CDR3 runs 15 residues. Per germline, CDR1 SNHLY and CDR2 FYNNEI. The CDR3 region has the DNA TGTGCCAGCAGTGAAACGAGGCAGAGCGGGGAAAAACTGTTTTTT. Translated, it gives CASSETRQSGEKLFF.

Regarding this clonotype: This may be a read error: a much more frequent sequence differs by one nucleotide. This chain joins TRBV7-2 and TRBJ1-4; possibly TRBD1 for D (5 bases). Trimming shortened V by 1 base and J by 8 bases, and 14 bases separated the two germline ends. There are 15 residues in the CDR3. Germline CDR1 SGHTA, CDR2 FQGNSA. The CDR3 DNA sequence: TGTGCCAGCAGCTTAGGGGGCGGGGGATTGGAAAAACTGTTTTTT. Protein product: CASSLGGGGLEKLFF.

Ten or more counts support this clonotype. The chain combines TRBV27 with TRBJ1-1, with a weak D call TRBD1 (5 bases). Germline loops: CDR1 MNHEY, CDR2 SMNVEV (reference sequence). This CDR3 region has 18 residues. Trimming pared 0 bases from V and 2 bases from J, leaving 19 bases between. CDR3 protein: CASSLSRGLTAKNTEAFF. In nucleotides, the CDR3 is TGTGCCAGCAGTTTATCGCGTGGATTGACAGCAAAAAACACTGAAGCTTTCTTT.

The gene calls are TRBV20-1 and TRBJ2-1; D perhaps matches TRBD2 (5 bases). This CDR3 is 15 amino acids long. Germline CDR1 is DFQATT and CDR2 is SNEGSKA (reference sequence). Trimming left V 1 base short and J 8 bases short, with 18 bases between. The CDR3 DNA reads TGCAGTGCTAGAGCTATACTAGGGTTTATCGATGAGCAGTTCTTC. This encodes CSARAILGFIDEQFF.

This clonotype was found many times. The genes are TRBV5-1 and TRBJ1-2; D is unclear. Germline assignment: CDR1 SGHRS and CDR2 YFSETQ. This CDR3 has 12 residues. V lost 3 bases and J 4 bases, leaving 7 bases between the germline ends. The CDR3 region has the DNA TGCGCCAGCAGCTACTACAGCTATGGCTACACCTTC. It encodes CASSYYSYGYTF.

This clonotype was observed many times. The V call is TRBV7-3, the J call TRBJ2-3; D is undetermined. This CDR3 has 14 residues. Trimming removed 5 bases from V and 4 bases from J, with 13 bases in between. The V gene's germline CDR1 is SGHTA and CDR2 FQGTGA. CDR3: CASSPLGRADTQYF. The DNA for the CDR3 is TGTGCCAGCAGCCCTTTGGGTCGCGCAGATACGCAGTATTTT.

This clonotype was found many times. The chain uses TRBV29-1 and TRBJ2-7; no clear D. Trimming cost V 0 bases and J 3 bases, with 6 bases left between them. Germline lookup yields CDR1 SQVTM and CDR2 ANQGSEA. CDR3 size: 12 residues. Here the CDR3 DNA reads TGCAGCGTTGAAGACAGTATCTACGAGCAGTACTTC. Translated, it gives CSVEDSIYEQYF.

This clonotype came up many times. The chain combines TRBV7-2 with TRBJ1-6; a possible D gene is TRBD1 (6 bases). V was trimmed by 4 bases and J by 3 bases, leaving 13 bases between them. The CDR3 is made up of 16 amino acids. Germline CDR1 SGHTA, CDR2 FQGNSA. DNA of the CDR3: TGTGCCAGCAGCTCACAGGGCGGGGGCTATAATTCACCCCTCCACTTT. Residues: CASSSQGGGYNSPLHF.

This clonotype showed up many times. The gene calls are TRBV7-2 and TRBJ2-6, with no clear D. CDR1 SGHTA and CDR2 FQGNSA come from the germline V gene. This CDR3 is built from 15 residues. The V end was cut by 0 bases, the J end by 2 bases, with 5 bases between. The CDR3 DNA reads TGTGCCAGCAGCTTAGCCTCAACTGGGGCCAACGTCCTGACTTTC. Translation gives CASSLASTGANVLTF. Full variable domain (outside the CDR3, taken from reference TRBV7-2 and TRBJ2-6): GAGVSQSPSNKVTEKGKDVELRCDPISGHTALYWYRQSLGQGLEFLIYFQGNSAPDKSGLPSDRFSAERTGGSVSTLTIQRTQQEDSAVYLCASSLASTGANVLTFGAGSRLTVL.

This clonotype was seen repeatedly, ten times or more. The chain recombines TRBV6-1 with TRBJ2-7, with D possibly called TRBD1 or TRBD2 (5 bases each). CDR1 MNHNS and CDR2 SASEGT come from the germline V gene. The CDR3 has 14 residues. V shed 5 bases and J shed 7 bases, with 18 bases lying between them. The CDR3 DNA reads as TGTGCCAGCAGTTCGGGACGGAGTTACCGGGAGCAGTACTTC. Residues: CASSSGRSYREQYF.

The V and J genes are TRBV19 and TRBJ2-1; 16 bases align to TRBD2. The CDR3 loop spans 16 amino acids. Germline trimming cut 7 bases from V and 4 bases from J; bases unmatched to any gene: 4. In germline, CDR1 is LNHDA, CDR2 SQIVND (reference sequence). This CDR3 reads CASMGTSGGAYNEQFF. The CDR3 region has the DNA TGTGCCAGTATGGGGACTAGCGGGGGGGCGTACAATGAGCAGTTCTTC.

This clonotype was observed many times. The V gene is TRBV5-5, the J gene TRBJ2-2; the match to TRBD2 covers 8 bases. The CDR3 contains 15 residues. Germline trimming cut 2 bases from V and 2 bases from J; bases unmatched to any gene: 2. Per germline, CDR1 SGHKS and CDR2 YYEKEE (reference sequence). CDR3 in DNA: TGTGCCAGCAGCTTTACTAGCGGAAACACCGGGGAGCTGTTTTTT. The encoded protein is CASSFTSGNTGELFF.

CDR3 DNA sequence: TGCAGCGTGCGGAGATCGGGATCGGGTGAGCAGTTCTTC. It encodes CSVRRSGSGEQFF. The chain joins TRBV29-1 to TRBJ2-1, with D perhaps matching TRBD2 (5 bases). Looked up from germline, CDR1 is SQVTM and CDR2 is ANQGSEA. The V end was cut by 6 bases, the J end by 9 bases, with 18 bases between. There are 13 residues in the CDR3.

The chain carries TRBV6-1 and TRBJ2-5, with 12 bases matching TRBD1. This CDR3 is built from 16 residues. Germline lookup yields CDR1 MNHNS and CDR2 SASEGT. Trimming took 0 bases from V and 4 from J; bases not matched to a gene: 3. Here the CDR3 DNA reads TGTGCCAGCAGTGAAGCGGGGGGACAGGGGGCAGAGACCCAGTACTTC. Protein: CASSEAGGQGAETQYF.

This clonotype was seen at least ten times. This chain joins TRBV19 and TRBJ2-7, with 9 bases fitting TRBD1. After removal of 5 bases from V and 5 bases from J, the junction contained 13 bases not matched to a gene. Germline lookup yields CDR1 LNHDA and CDR2 SQIVND (reference sequence). The CDR3 consists of 16 residues. The CDR3 loop is CASSLAGTGMKNEQYF. CDR3 nucleotides: TGTGCCAGTAGTCTTGCCGGGACAGGGATGAAGAACGAGCAGTACTTC. Complete variable domain (other parts from reference TRBV19 and TRBJ2-7): DGGITQSPKYLFRKEGQNVTLSCEQNLNHDAMYWYRQDPGQGLRLIYYSQIVNDFQKGDIAEGYSVSREKKESFPLTVTSAQKNPTAFYLCASSLAGTGMKNEQYFGPGTRLTVT.

This clonotype has ten or more counts. The rearrangement uses TRBV5-1 and TRBJ2-7; no clear D gene. Per germline, CDR1 SGHRS and CDR2 YFSETQ. The CDR3 length is 15 residues. V lost 2 bases, J lost 2 bases, and 14 bases lay in between. The CDR3 here is CASSLSSTAPYEQYF. CDR3 coding DNA: TGCGCCAGCAGCTTAAGTTCGACGGCACCCTACGAGCAGTACTTC.